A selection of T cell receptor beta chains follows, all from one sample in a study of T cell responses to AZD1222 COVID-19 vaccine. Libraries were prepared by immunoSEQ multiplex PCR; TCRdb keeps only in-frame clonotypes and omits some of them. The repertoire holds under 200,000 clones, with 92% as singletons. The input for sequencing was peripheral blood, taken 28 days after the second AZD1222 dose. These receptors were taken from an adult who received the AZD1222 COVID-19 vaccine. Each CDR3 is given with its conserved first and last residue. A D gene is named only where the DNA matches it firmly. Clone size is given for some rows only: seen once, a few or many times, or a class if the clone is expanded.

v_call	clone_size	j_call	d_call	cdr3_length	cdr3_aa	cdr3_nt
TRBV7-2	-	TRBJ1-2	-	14	CASSPSRGASGYTF	TGTGCCAGCAGCCCATCCCGGGGGGCGAGTGGCTACACCTTC
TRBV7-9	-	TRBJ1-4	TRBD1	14	CASSPTGGGEKLFF	TGTGCCAGCAGCCCGACAGGGGGCGGTGAAAAACTGTTTTTT
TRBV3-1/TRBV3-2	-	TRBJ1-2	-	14	CASSSRKGNYGYTF	TGTGCCAGCAGCTCTAGGAAGGGTAACTATGGCTACACCTTC
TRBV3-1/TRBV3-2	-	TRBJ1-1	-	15	CASSQPGSQNSEAFF	TGTGCCAGCAGTCAGCCAGGGTCCCAGAACTCTGAAGCTTTCTTT
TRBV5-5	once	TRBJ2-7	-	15	CASSLEDRTGSEQYF	TGTGCCAGCAGCCTGGAGGATAGGACCGGGTCCGAGCAGTACTTC
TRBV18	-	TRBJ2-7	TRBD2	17	CASSPRLAGGNFYEQYF	TGTGCCAGCTCACCACGACTAGCGGGAGGAAATTTCTACGAGCAGTACTTC
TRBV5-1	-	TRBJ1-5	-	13	CASSLDADQPQHF	TGCGCCAGCAGCTTGGACGCAGATCAGCCCCAGCATTTT
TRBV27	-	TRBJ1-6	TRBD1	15	CASSPPGQGRSPLHF	TGTGCCAGCAGTCCTCCCGGACAGGGAAGGTCACCCCTCCACTTT
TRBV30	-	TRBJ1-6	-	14	CAWTSTGLRSPLHF	TGTGCCTGGACGTCTACGGGGCTACGGTCACCCCTCCACTTT
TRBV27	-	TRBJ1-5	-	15	CASSLTSLSNQPQHF	TGTGCCAGCAGTTTAACTTCCCTGAGCAATCAGCCCCAGCATTTT
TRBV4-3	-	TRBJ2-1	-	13	CASWETGRDEQFF	TGCGCCAGCTGGGAGACTGGGCGGGACGAGCAGTTCTTC
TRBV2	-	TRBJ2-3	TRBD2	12	CASRGGLAAQYF	TGTGCCAGCAGGGGGGGACTAGCTGCGCAGTATTTT
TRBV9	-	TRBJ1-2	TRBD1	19	CASSPKSINRDRGGYGYTF	TGTGCCAGCAGCCCTAAGAGTATAAACCGGGACAGGGGGGGCTATGGCTACACCTTC
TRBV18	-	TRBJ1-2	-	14	CASSMMVGDYGYTF	TGTGCCAGCTCAATGATGGTGGGAGACTATGGCTACACCTTC
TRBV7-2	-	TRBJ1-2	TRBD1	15	CASSHPPGQGKGYTF	TGTGCCAGCAGCCACCCTCCGGGACAGGGCAAAGGCTACACCTTC
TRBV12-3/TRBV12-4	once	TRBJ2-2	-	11	CASSRGGELFF	TGTGCCAGCAGCCGAGGCGGGGAGCTGTTTTTT
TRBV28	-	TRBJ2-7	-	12	CASSLRHRGPYF	TGTGCCAGCAGTTTACGGCACCGCGGGCCGTACTTC
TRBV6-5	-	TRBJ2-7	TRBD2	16	CASSSILAGEKDEQYF	TGTGCCAGCAGTTCTATACTAGCGGGAGAAAAGGACGAGCAGTACTTC
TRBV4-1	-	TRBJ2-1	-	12	CASSQEYMGQFF	TGCGCCAGCAGCCAAGAATACATGGGGCAGTTCTTC
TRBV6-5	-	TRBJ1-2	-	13	CASLDIVGSGYTF	TGTGCCAGCCTCGACATCGTTGGTTCTGGCTACACCTTC
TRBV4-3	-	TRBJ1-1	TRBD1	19	CASSRGVGDRGPLRTEAFF	TGCGCCAGCAGCCGCGGTGTGGGGGACAGGGGGCCGTTGAGGACTGAAGCTTTCTTT
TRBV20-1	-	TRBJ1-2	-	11	CSAQGNYGYTF	TGCAGTGCCCAAGGAAACTATGGCTACACCTTC
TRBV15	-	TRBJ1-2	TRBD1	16	CATSRSRQGANYGYTF	TGTGCCACCAGCAGATCGAGACAGGGGGCTAACTATGGCTACACCTTC
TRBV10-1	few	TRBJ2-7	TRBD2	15	CASSEGLAGPYEQYF	TGCGCCAGCAGTGAGGGACTAGCGGGCCCCTACGAGCAGTACTTC
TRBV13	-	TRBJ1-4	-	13	CASSWGLKEKLFF	TGTGCCAGCAGCTGGGGACTGAAAGAAAAACTGTTTTTT
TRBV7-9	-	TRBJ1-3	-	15	CASSQTGGSGNTIYF	TGTGCCAGCAGTCAAACCGGGGGCTCTGGAAACACCATATATTTT
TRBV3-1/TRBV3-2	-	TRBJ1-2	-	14	CASSQDTARYGYTF	TGTGCCAGCAGCCAAGATACCGCCCGGTATGGCTACACCTTC
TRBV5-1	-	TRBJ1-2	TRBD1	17	CASSSWDRGNIPYGYTF	TGCGCCAGCAGCTCGTGGGACAGGGGGAATATCCCCTATGGCTACACCTTC
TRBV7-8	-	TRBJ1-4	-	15	CASSLRESRGEKLFF	TGTGCCAGCAGCTTAAGGGAGTCGAGGGGTGAAAAACTGTTTTTT
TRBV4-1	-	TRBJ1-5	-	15	CASSFRGGDNQPQHF	TGCGCCAGCAGCTTCAGGGGAGGCGACAATCAGCCCCAGCATTTT